This T cell receptor beta chain derives from a study of T cell responses to AZD1222 COVID-19 vaccine. V was cut by 0 bases and J by 4 bases, with 12 bases left in between. This CDR3 region has 15 residues. Germline loops: CDR1 LGHNA, CDR2 YNFKEQ. Profiling relied on immunoSEQ multiplex PCR, and the TCRdb table lists in-frame clones only, not all of them. The sample has some 190,000 clones; around nine tenths are singletons. This receptor was obtained from an adult in good health. V and J are TRBV4-2 and TRBJ1-2, with D unclear. The material was peripheral blood, obtained on day 0 of AZD1222 vaccination. The CDR3 here is CASSQDRREVYGYTF. Written as DNA, the CDR3 is TGTGCCAGCAGCCAAGATCGTCGGGAGGTCTATGGCTACACCTTC.